Each of the 32 T cell receptor beta chains below was sequenced from the same sample in a study of shared T cell receptors in the human thymus. Sequencing was performed with immunoSEQ multiplex PCR; in TCRdb, only in-frame clones are kept and a portion is missing. Counted here are approximately 660,000 clones, 85% to 90% occurring once; the ten biggest clones make up around 0.0099%. A further study also used this sample, focusing on human thymus T cells.

The material sequenced was thymocytes. The receptor source for this set is a boy younger than two with a congenital heart defect.

The V gene is TRBV10-2, the J gene TRBJ2-7, with 8 positions matching TRBD2. The CDR3 is made up of 15 amino acids. Germline loops: CDR1 WSHSY, CDR2 SAAADI. Trimming at V came to 2 bases and at J to 3 bases, leaving 6 bases not matched to a gene. The CDR3 reads CASSEGSGGRYEQYF. CDR3 sequence (DNA): TGCGCCAGCAGTGAGGGAAGCGGGGGCCGCTACGAGCAGTACTTC.

The chain carries TRBV11-3 and TRBJ2-2, with 10 bases aligning to TRBD2. Germline-derived CDR1 and CDR2 are SGHNT and YENEEA. The CDR3 is made up of 19 amino acids. The V gene end was trimmed by 0 bases and the J gene end by 6 bases; junction bases not matched to a gene: 13. CDR3 DNA sequence: TGTGCCAGCAGCTTAGATGGCCAGCGGGAGGGCCAGTCTCCCGGGGAGCTGTTTTTT. It codes for CASSLDGQREGQSPGELFF.

The chain is built from TRBV6-1 and TRBJ1-5; D is unresolved. Germline CDR1 is MNHNS and CDR2 is SASEGT. V was cut by 2 bases and J by 7 bases, with 6 bases left in between. The CDR3 is made up of 12 amino acids. CDR3 residues: CASSETEQPQHF. In nucleotides, the CDR3 is TGTGCCAGCAGTGAAACTGAGCAGCCCCAGCATTTT.

The V call is TRBV28, the J call TRBJ1-1; a weak D match, TRBD1 (6 bases). From germline, CDR1 is MDHEN and CDR2 SYDVKM. The CDR3 covers 15 residues. V was clipped by 6 bases and J by 1 base, with 15 bases between them. CDR3 residues: CASRHHRASNTEAFF. As DNA, the CDR3 is TGTGCCAGCAGGCACCACAGGGCCTCGAACACTGAAGCTTTCTTT.

This clone was counted a few times. V usage is TRBV19 and J usage is TRBJ2-7; no reliable D call. With 1 base removed from V and 4 bases from J, the gap between germline ends came to 11 bases. In germline, CDR1 is LNHDA, CDR2 SQIVND (reference sequence). The CDR3 sequence is 14 residues long. This chain's CDR3 is CASSIADSAYEQYF. The CDR3 nucleotides are TGTGCCAGTAGTATAGCAGACTCAGCTTACGAGCAGTACTTC.

This chain uses TRBV20-1 with TRBJ1-2; no reliable D call. Trimming stripped 3 bases from V and 8 bases from J, with 10 bases between. The CDR3 is 11 amino acids. Germline V CDR1 and CDR2: DFQATT, SNEGSKA (reference sequence). CDR3 protein: CSARANAGYTF. CDR3 sequence (DNA): TGCAGTGCTAGGGCAAACGCCGGCTACACCTTC.

The chain uses TRBV5-1 and TRBJ1-1; TRBD1 might be the D (5 bases). Germline V gene data show CDR1 as SGHRS and CDR2 as YFSETQ. The CDR3 length is 13 residues. Between the trimmed V and J ends, which lost 5 bases and 11 bases, there was a span of 19 bases. The chain's CDR3 is CASSPDSFGRAFF. As DNA, the CDR3 is TGCGCCAGCAGTCCTGACAGCTTCGGTCGGGCTTTCTTT.

This clone occurred a few times. This sequence joins TRBV18 and TRBJ2-7, with 8 positions matching TRBD1. Germline lookup yields CDR1 KGHSH and CDR2 LQKENI. This CDR3 has 14 amino acids. The V segment lost 6 bases and the J segment 11 bases; nucleotides outside the gene matches: 15. The CDR3 nucleotides read TGTGCCAGCTCCCCCGTTTGGCGGCCGACAGGGGAGTACTTC. Translation gives CASSPVWRPTGEYF.

The chain joins TRBV6-7 to TRBJ1-5; 9 nucleotides agree with TRBD1. TRBV6-7 is an open reading frame whose function is uncertain. V gave up 10 bases and J gave up 1 base; unmatched junction bases: 11. This CDR3 is built from 16 residues. CDR3 sequence (DNA): TGTGCCACCACCCCCGGGACAGGGACCAGCAATCAGCCCCAGCATTTT. Its translation is CATTPGTGTSNQPQHF.

A few counts support this clone. The J gene is TRBJ2-7, the V gene TRBV11-2, with D tentatively TRBD2 (6 bases). V lost 5 bases, J lost 2 bases, and 13 bases lay in between. The CDR3 totals 14 residues. Germline CDR1 is SGHAT and CDR2 is FQNNGV. The CDR3 nucleotides are TGTGCCAGCAGCCCAGGAGGGACTCCCTACGAGCAGTACTTC. The encoded protein is CASSPGGTPYEQYF.

Only one count was recorded for this clone. This chain uses TRBV4-3 with TRBJ2-3; TRBD1 agrees at 11 bases. This CDR3 has 15 amino acids. V shed 8 bases, J shed 4 bases, and the junction held 8 bases outside the gene matches. Per germline, CDR1 LGHNA and CDR2 YSLEER. The DNA of the CDR3 is TGCGCCAGCCAGGGAGGACAGGGGGCTTCAGATACGCAGTATTTT. Its translation is CASQGGQGASDTQYF.

This CDR3 reads CASSSRDSSYNEQFF. CDR3 DNA sequence: TGTGCCAGCAGCTCACGGGACAGCTCCTACAATGAGCAGTTCTTC. The chain combines TRBV5-4 with TRBJ2-1, with 7 bases that match TRBD1. CDR1 is SGHNT, CDR2 YYREEE, per germline (reference sequence). The junction had 3 bases not matched to a gene; V was cut back by 3 bases and J by 0 bases. CDR3 length equals 15 residues.

This clone has a single count. The chain links TRBV11-3 to TRBJ1-1; D is ambiguous. In germline, CDR1 is SGHNT, CDR2 YENEEA. V lost 0 bases and J 2 bases, leaving 7 bases between the germline ends. The length of the CDR3 is 14 residues. CDR3 bases: TGTGCCAGCAGCTTAGATCAATCAAACACTGAAGCTTTCTTT. Its translation: CASSLDQSNTEAFF.

This clone was seen a few times. This specimen includes other DNA sequences encoding the same CDR3. The chain employs TRBV2 and TRBJ2-1; unclear D gene. V lost 2 bases and J 0 bases, leaving 11 bases between the germline ends. Germline CDR1 is SNHLY and CDR2 is FYNNEI. This CDR3 has 16 residues. In nucleotides, the CDR3 is TGTGCCAGCAGTGAACGTCCTCTCAGCTCCTACAATGAGCAGTTCTTC. Translating gives CASSERPLSSYNEQFF.

V is TRBV6-5 and J is TRBJ2-3, with 9 nucleotides matching TRBD1. Germline V gene data show CDR1 as MNHEY and CDR2 as SVGAGI. Losses at the gene ends were 5 bases for V and 10 bases for J; bases not matched to a gene: 7. The CDR3 is 13 amino acids. In DNA, the CDR3 is TGTGCCAGCAGTACGCCGGGACAGGGTTCGCAGTATTTT. Protein sequence: CASSTPGQGSQYF.

This clone was recorded only once. The chain combines TRBV6-1 with TRBJ2-2; a possible D gene is TRBD2 (5 bases). The CDR3 has 23 amino acids. V shed 1 base and J shed 0 bases, with 30 bases lying between them. Germline V gene data show CDR1 as MNHNS and CDR2 as SASEGT. The CDR3 loop is CASSEVQDLEPPSWSPNTGELFF. In DNA form, the CDR3 reads TGTGCCAGCAGTGAAGTCCAGGACTTAGAACCCCCCTCGTGGAGCCCGAACACCGGGGAGCTGTTTTTT.

The chain uses TRBV5-4 and TRBJ2-1; 8 bases are a match to TRBD2. Germline V gene data show CDR1 as SGHNT and CDR2 as YYREEE (reference sequence). V shed 3 bases, J shed 8 bases, and the junction held 16 bases outside the gene matches. The CDR3 is 17 residues long. In DNA form, the CDR3 reads TGTGCCAGCAGCTGCAACCAATCCGGGACTAGTGTCCATGAGCAGTTCTTC. Translating it yields CASSCNQSGTSVHEQFF.

This clone was counted a few times. This rearrangement joins TRBV28 to TRBJ1-2, with D uncertain. The ends were cut back, 1 base at V and 7 bases at J, with 13 bases in the middle. CDR3 length equals 14 residues. Germline V gene sequence: CDR1 MDHEN, CDR2 SYDVKM. This CDR3 reads CASSLSIVFSGYTF. CDR3 DNA: TGTGCCAGCAGTTTATCGATAGTCTTCTCTGGCTACACCTTC.

V usage is TRBV4-1 and J usage is TRBJ2-2; 14 bases map to TRBD2. Unmatched junction bases numbered 19, after V lost 0 bases and J lost 7 bases. The CDR3 runs to 22 residues. Germline CDR1 is MGHRA and CDR2 is YSYEKL. The CDR3 region has the DNA TGCGCCAGCAGCCAAGATCCCCACGTCCCGGGACTAGCGGGAGAGGGTGACGGGGAGCTGTTTTTT. Its protein is CASSQDPHVPGLAGEGDGELFF.

This clone was detected once. This chain links TRBV27 with TRBJ1-1; D might be TRBD1 (5 bases). The CDR3 runs 14 residues. The germline gives CDR1 MNHEY, CDR2 SMNVEV (reference sequence). Trimming stripped 3 bases from V and 10 bases from J, with 18 bases between. The CDR3 DNA sequence: TGTGCCAGCAGTTTCGGGACTGTTGCCAAGGTAGCTTTCTTT. This gives the protein CASSFGTVAKVAFF.

This chain joins TRBV30 and TRBJ2-1, with 8 bases that match TRBD2. With V trimmed by 2 bases and J by 2 bases, 8 bases remained unmatched. Per germline, CDR1 GTSNPN and CDR2 SVGIG (reference sequence). The CDR3 is 16 amino acids. This CDR3 is CAWSPTGSGAYNEQFF. In DNA form, the CDR3 reads TGTGCCTGGAGTCCGACGGGTAGCGGGGCCTACAATGAGCAGTTCTTC.

V usage is TRBV2 and J usage is TRBJ2-7; D unresolved. Germline values: CDR1 SNHLY, CDR2 FYNNEI. V was shortened by 6 bases and J by 1 base, with 10 bases between the two germline ends. CDR3 length: 13 amino acids. The CDR3 bases are TGTGCCAGCAGCGCTGACGGGTCCTACGAGCAGTACTTC. Amino acid sequence: CASSADGSYEQYF.

The gene calls are TRBV27 and TRBJ2-5; a possible D gene is TRBD2 (6 bases). This CDR3 has 13 residues. Trimming removed 3 bases from V and 5 bases from J, with 10 bases in between. The germline V gene encodes CDR1 MNHEY and CDR2 SMNVEV (reference sequence). As DNA, the CDR3 is TGTGCCAGCAGTTTTGGACTAATGGAGACCCAGTACTTC. As protein: CASSFGLMETQYF.

J is TRBJ2-7 and V is TRBV27; D not resolved. The CDR3 consists of 16 residues. V dropped 3 bases and J dropped 3 bases, with 18 bases sitting between them. Germline CDR1 reads MNHEY; CDR2 reads SMNVEV (reference sequence). The CDR3 DNA reads TGTGCCAGCAGTTTGACTGAGGCGGAGATATACTACGAGCAGTACTTC. It translates to CASSLTEAEIYYEQYF.

This clone was recorded once. The gene calls are TRBV15 and TRBJ2-7; unclear D gene. Germline lookup yields CDR1 LNHNV and CDR2 YYDKDF (reference sequence). This CDR3 is 14 amino acids long. Trimming shortened V by 1 base and J by 3 bases, and 10 bases separated the two germline ends. CDR3 DNA: TGTGCCACCAGCAGAGGGTCAGGATTCTACGAGCAGTACTTC. Its translation is CATSRGSGFYEQYF.

V and J are TRBV28 and TRBJ1-5, with 10 bases matching TRBD1. This CDR3 contains 19 residues. Germline V gene data show CDR1 as MDHEN and CDR2 as SYDVKM. The trim removed 6 bases at V and 1 base at J, leaving 15 bases unmatched. The CDR3 nucleotides read TGTGCCAGCAGCCCGACCCCCGGGACAGGGGTTGGGAGCAATCAGCCCCAGCATTTT. Translation gives CASSPTPGTGVGSNQPQHF.

The chain uses TRBV4-3 and TRBJ1-3; a weak D match, TRBD1 (5 bases). Per germline, CDR1 LGHNA and CDR2 YSLEER. The CDR3 runs to 17 residues. V was shortened by 1 base and J by 0 bases, with 13 bases between the two germline ends. CDR3 loop: CASSQAPRQLSGNTIYF. The CDR3 DNA reads as TGCGCCAGCAGCCAAGCCCCTCGACAGCTCTCTGGAAACACCATATATTTT.

V is TRBV12-5 and J is TRBJ2-3, with TRBD2 matching over 9 bases. Germline CDR1 is LGHNT and CDR2 is FRNRAP. J gave up 4 bases and V 5 bases, and 19 bases lay outside the gene matches. This CDR3 is 19 amino acids long. CDR3 in DNA: TGTGCTAGTGGTCTTCCATACCCTGGTGGCGGGAGGGCCGCAGATACGCAGTATTTT. It yields the protein CASGLPYPGGGRAADTQYF.

This rearrangement joins TRBV2 to TRBJ2-3; D ambiguous. Germline values: CDR1 SNHLY, CDR2 FYNNEI. This CDR3 contains 14 residues. The V gene lost 0 bases and the J gene lost 2 bases, with 6 bases spanning the gap. The CDR3 coding sequence is TGTGCCAGCAGTGAAGCATTCATCACAGATACGCAGTATTTT. It specifies CASSEAFITDTQYF.

This clone was seen a single time. The chain couples TRBV5-1 to TRBJ2-5; TRBD2 aligns across 9 bases. The CDR3 is 19 amino acids. In germline, CDR1 is SGHRS, CDR2 YFSETQ. V gave up 4 bases and J gave up 3 bases; unmatched junction bases: 19. This CDR3 is CASSVSGSRPPRGKETQYF. CDR3 in DNA: TGCGCCAGCAGCGTTAGCGGGAGTCGCCCCCCTAGGGGAAAAGAGACCCAGTACTTC. Complete variable domain (other parts from reference TRBV5-1 and TRBJ2-5): KAGVTQTPRYLIKTRGQQVTLSCSPISGHRSVSWYQQTPGQGLQFLFEYFSETQRNKGNFPGRFSGRQFSNSRSEMNVSTLELGDSALYLCASSVSGSRPPRGKETQYFGPGTRLLVL.

In DNA, the CDR3 is TGTGCCAGCAGTGGTCCGGGACAGGGATTCAATCAGCCCCAGCATTTT. Protein sequence: CASSGPGQGFNQPQHF. The rearrangement links TRBV25-1 to TRBJ1-5; TRBD1 aligns across 9 bases. CDR3 size: 16 residues. From germline, CDR1 is MGHDK and CDR2 SYGVNS. J gave up 3 bases and V 4 bases, and 7 bases lay outside the gene matches.

This chain connects TRBV7-2 to TRBJ2-7; 7 bases fit TRBD2. Unmatched junction bases numbered 9, after V lost 5 bases and J lost 2 bases. CDR1 and CDR2 from the germline V gene are SGHTA and FQGNSA. The CDR3 has 15 amino acids. The CDR3 sequence: CASSPVAGAPYEQYF. The DNA for the CDR3 is TGTGCCAGCAGCCCTGTAGCGGGTGCCCCCTACGAGCAGTACTTC.